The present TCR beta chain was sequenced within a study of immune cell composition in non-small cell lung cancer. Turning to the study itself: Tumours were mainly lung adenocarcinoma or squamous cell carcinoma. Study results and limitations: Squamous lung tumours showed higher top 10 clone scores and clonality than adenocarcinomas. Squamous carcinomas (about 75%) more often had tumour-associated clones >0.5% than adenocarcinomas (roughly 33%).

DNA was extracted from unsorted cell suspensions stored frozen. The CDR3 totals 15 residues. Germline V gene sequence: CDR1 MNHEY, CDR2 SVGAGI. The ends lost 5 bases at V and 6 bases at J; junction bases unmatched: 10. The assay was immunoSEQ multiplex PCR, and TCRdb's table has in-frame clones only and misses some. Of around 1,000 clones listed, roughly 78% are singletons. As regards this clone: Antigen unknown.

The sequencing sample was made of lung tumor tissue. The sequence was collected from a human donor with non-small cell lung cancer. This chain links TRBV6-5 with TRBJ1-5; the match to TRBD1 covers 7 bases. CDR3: CASSLGQERGQPQHF. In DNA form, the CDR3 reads TGTGCCAGCAGTCTCGGACAGGAGAGGGGTCAGCCCCAGCATTTT.